Presented here are 3 T cell receptor beta chains from one specimen sequenced in a study of control samples from healthy donors and cancer patients. TCRdb's copy holds only in-frame clones and misses some; the assay was immunoSEQ multiplex PCR. There are 110,000 to 150,000 clones in the sample; 85% to 95% occur only once, and more than 13% lies in the top ten. The sample comprised PBMCs. The receptors derive from a man between 60 and 70 years old with colorectal cancer.

The chain joins TRBV6-6 to TRBJ1-1; the match to TRBD1 covers 7 bases. The germline gives CDR1 MNHNY, CDR2 SVGAGI (reference sequence). The trim removed 8 bases at V and 1 base at J, leaving 4 bases unmatched. CDR3 length equals 13 residues. As DNA, the CDR3 is TGTGCCAGCGGAAACAGGGGGAACACTGAAGCTTTCTTT. It specifies CASGNRGNTEAFF.

The rearrangement links TRBV10-2 to TRBJ1-2, with D tentatively TRBD1 (5 bases). Germline V gene sequence: CDR1 WSHSY, CDR2 SAAADI. The CDR3 totals 13 residues. Trimming cost V 4 bases and J 9 bases, with 15 bases left between them. The CDR3 DNA reads TGCGCCAGCAGTGGCGGGACGCCCATAAGCTACACCTTC. It is translated as CASSGGTPISYTF.

The chain is built from TRBV15 and TRBJ2-7, with 8 positions matching TRBD1. The CDR3 is 15 amino acids. V lost 0 bases, J lost 5 bases, and 6 bases stayed unmatched. CDR1 and CDR2 from the germline V gene are LNHNV and YYDKDF (reference sequence). The CDR3 coding sequence is TGTGCCACCAGCAGAGAATTGGACAGGGCCAACGAGCAGTACTTC. Translating gives CATSRELDRANEQYF.